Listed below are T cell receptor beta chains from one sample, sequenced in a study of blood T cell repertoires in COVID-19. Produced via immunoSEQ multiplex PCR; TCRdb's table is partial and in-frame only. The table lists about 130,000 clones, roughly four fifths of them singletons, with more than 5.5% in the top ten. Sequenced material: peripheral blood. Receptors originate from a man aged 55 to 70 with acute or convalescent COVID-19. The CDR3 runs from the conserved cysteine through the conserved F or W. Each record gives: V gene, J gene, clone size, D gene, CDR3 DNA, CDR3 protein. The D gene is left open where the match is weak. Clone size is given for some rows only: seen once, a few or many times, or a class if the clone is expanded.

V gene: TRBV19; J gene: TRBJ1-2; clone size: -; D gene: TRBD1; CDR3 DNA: TGTGCCAGTTGCCTAAAGGACAGGGAATTATATGGCTACACCTTC; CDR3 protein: CASCLKDRELYGYTF
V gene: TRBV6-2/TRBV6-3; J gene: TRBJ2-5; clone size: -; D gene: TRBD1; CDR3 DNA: TGTGCCAGCAGCCGAGGACAGGGAAGAGTCGTCGGGGAGACCCAGTACTTC; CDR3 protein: CASSRGQGRVVGETQYF
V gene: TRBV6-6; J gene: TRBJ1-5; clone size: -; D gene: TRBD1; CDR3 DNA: TGTGCCAGCAGTCAAGGACAGGTCGGCAATCAGCCCCAGCATTTT; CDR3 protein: CASSQGQVGNQPQHF
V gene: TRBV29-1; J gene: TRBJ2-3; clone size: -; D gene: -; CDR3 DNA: TGCAGCGTTATGCCAGGAGGGTCGACAGATACGCAGTATTTT; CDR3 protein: CSVMPGGSTDTQYF
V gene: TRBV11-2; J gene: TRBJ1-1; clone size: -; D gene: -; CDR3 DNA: TGTGCCAGCACGCGCGGGGCAGGACTCTACATGAACACTGAAGCTTTCTTT; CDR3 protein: CASTRGAGLYMNTEAFF
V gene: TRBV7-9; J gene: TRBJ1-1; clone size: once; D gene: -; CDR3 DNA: TGTGCCAGCAGCCCCGGGGGGGGCAGGGCCAACACTGAAGCTTTCTTT; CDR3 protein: CASSPGGGRANTEAFF
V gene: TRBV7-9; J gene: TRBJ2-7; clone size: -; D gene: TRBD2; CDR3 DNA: TGTGCCAGCAGCTTAGCGTATAGCGGGGGGAGGAGCTCCTACGAGCAGTACTTC; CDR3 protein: CASSLAYSGGRSSYEQYF
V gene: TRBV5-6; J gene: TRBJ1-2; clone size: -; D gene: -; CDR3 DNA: TGTGCCAGCAGCTTGGGGTTGACAGCAGGATATGGCTACACCTTC; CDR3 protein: CASSLGLTAGYGYTF
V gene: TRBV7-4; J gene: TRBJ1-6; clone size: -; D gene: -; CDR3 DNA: TGTGCCAGCAGCTTAGGCGAACCCCTCCACTTT; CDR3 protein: CASSLGEPLHF
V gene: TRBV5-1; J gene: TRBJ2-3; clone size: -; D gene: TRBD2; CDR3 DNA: TGCGCCAGCAGCTTGGCCTTAGCGGGGGGAGAGGGTACGCAGTATTTT; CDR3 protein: CASSLALAGGEGTQYF
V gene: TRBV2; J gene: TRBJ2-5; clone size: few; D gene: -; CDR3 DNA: TGTGCCAGCACGGGGGAGACCCAGTACTTC; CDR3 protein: CASTGETQYF
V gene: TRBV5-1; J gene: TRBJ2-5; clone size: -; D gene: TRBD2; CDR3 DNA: TGCGCCAGCGGGAGTCCGGCTAGCGGGAGGGCCCGGGTGGAGACCCAGTACTTC; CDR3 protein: CASGSPASGRARVETQYF
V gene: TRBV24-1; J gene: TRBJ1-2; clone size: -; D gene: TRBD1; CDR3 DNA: TGTGCCACCAGTGATTGGACAGGGTCCTCTATGGATGGCTACACCTTC; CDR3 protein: CATSDWTGSSMDGYTF
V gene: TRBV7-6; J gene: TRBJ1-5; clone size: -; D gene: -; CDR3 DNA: TGTGCCAGCAGCTTACCAGGGGTGAACCAGCCCCAGCATTTT; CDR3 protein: CASSLPGVNQPQHF
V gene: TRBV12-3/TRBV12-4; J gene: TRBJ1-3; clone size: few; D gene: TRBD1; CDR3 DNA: TGTGCCAGCAGCCCCGGACAGGGGGAACATTTT; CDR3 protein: CASSPGQGEHF
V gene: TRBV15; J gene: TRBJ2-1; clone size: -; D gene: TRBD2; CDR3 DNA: TGTGCCACCAGCAGAGGCGGGGGGGGGCACAATGAGCAGTTCTTC; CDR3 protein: CATSRGGGGHNEQFF
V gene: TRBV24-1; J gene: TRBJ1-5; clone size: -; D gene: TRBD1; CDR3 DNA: TGTGCCACCAGTGACAGGGGGCTAGGAGGCAATCAGCCCCAGCATTTT; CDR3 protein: CATSDRGLGGNQPQHF
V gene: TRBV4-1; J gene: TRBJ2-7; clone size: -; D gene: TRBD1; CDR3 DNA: TGCGCCAGCAGCCAAGAGGGACAGGGGAACGAGCAGTACTTC; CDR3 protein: CASSQEGQGNEQYF
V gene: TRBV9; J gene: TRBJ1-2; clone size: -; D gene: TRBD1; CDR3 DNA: TGTGCCAGCAGCGATTACGGGACAGCCGTCGGCTACACCTTC; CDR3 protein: CASSDYGTAVGYTF
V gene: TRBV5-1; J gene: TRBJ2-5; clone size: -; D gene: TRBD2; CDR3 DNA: TGCGCCAGCAGCCAAACAGGACTAGGGGAAGAGACCCAGTACTTC; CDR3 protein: CASSQTGLGEETQYF
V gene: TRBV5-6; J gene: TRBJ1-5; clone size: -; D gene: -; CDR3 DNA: TGTGCCAGCAGCAAGCTCCGACAGCTTTATCAGCCCCAGCATTTT; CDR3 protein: CASSKLRQLYQPQHF
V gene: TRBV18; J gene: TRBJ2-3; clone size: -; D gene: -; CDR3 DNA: TGTGCCAGCTCACCCCGCTGGGCGAACACAGATACGCAGTATTTT; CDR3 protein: CASSPRWANTDTQYF
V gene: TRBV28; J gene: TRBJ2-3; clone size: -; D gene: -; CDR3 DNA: TGTGCCAGCAGTCCCAGCCTCGGAGGGATGGGCACAGATACGCAGTATTTT; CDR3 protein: CASSPSLGGMGTDTQYF
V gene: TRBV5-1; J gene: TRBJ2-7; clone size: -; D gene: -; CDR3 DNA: TGCGCCAGCGGGCCAGGGGTCTACGAGCAGTACTTC; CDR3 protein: CASGPGVYEQYF
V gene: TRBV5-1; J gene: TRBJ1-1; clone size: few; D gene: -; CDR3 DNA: TGCGCCAGCAGCTTTAGCGAGGGATACACTGAAGCTTTCTTT; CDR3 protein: CASSFSEGYTEAFF
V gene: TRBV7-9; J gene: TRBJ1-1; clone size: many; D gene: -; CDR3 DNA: TGTGCCAGCAGCTCCCCGGGGTCAGCTGAAGCTTTCTTT; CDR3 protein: CASSSPGSAEAFF
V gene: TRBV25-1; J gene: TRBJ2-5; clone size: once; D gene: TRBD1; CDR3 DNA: TGTGCCAGCAGTGATTATCGGGGTTGGGGACAGGAGACCCAGTACTTC; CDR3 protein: CASSDYRGWGQETQYF
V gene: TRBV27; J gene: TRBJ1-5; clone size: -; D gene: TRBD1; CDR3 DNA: TGTGCCAGCAGTACCCGGACAGGGCCTAATCAGCCCCAGCATTTT; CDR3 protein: CASSTRTGPNQPQHF
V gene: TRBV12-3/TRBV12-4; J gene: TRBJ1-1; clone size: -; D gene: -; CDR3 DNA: TGTGCCAGCAGTTTTGAGGGGGACACTGAAGCTTTCTTT; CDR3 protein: CASSFEGDTEAFF
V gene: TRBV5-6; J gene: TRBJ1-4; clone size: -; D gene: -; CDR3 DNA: TGTGCCAGCAGCTTAAGCCCCGGCAGGGCCGAGAGGGAAAAACTGTTTTTT; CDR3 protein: CASSLSPGRAEREKLFF